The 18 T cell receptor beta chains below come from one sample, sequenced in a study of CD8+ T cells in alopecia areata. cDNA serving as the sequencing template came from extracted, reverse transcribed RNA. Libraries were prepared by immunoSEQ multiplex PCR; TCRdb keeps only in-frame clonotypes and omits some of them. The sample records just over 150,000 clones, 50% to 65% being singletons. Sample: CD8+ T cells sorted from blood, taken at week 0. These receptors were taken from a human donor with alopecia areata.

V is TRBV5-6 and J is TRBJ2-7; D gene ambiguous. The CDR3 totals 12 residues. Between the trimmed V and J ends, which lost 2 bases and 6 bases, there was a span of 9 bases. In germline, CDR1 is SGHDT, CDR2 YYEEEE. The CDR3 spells CASSLVRTEQYF. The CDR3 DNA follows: TGTGCCAGCAGCTTAGTCAGGACCGAGCAGTACTTC. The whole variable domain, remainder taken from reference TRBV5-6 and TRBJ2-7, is DAGVTQSPTHLIKTRGQQVTLRCSPKSGHDTVSWYQQALGQGPQFIFQYYEEEERQRGNFPDRFSGHQFPNYSSELNVNALLLGDSALYLCASSLVRTEQYFGPGTRLTVT.

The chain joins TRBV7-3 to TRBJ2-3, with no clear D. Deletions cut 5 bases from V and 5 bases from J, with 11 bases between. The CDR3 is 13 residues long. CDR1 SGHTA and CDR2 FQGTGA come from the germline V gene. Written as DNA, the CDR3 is TGTGCCAGCAGCCAAACGGTCCGAGATACGCAGTATTTT. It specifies CASSQTVRDTQYF.

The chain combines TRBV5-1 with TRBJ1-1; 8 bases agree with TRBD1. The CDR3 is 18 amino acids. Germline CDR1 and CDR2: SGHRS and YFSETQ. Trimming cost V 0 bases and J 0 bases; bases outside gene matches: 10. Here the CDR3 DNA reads TGCGCCAGCAGCTTGGACCCCCGCGGACAGGGACTGAACACTGAAGCTTTCTTT. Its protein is CASSLDPRGQGLNTEAFF. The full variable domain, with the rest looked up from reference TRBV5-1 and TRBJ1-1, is KAGVTQTPRYLIKTRGQQVTLSCSPISGHRSVSWYQQTPGQGLQFLFEYFSETQRNKGNFPGRFSGRQFSNSRSEMNVSTLELGDSALYLCASSLDPRGQGLNTEAFFGQGTRLTVV.

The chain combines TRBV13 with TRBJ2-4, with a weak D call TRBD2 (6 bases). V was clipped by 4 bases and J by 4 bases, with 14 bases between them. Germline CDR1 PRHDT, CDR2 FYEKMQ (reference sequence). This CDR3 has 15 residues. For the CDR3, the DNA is TGTGCCAGCAGCTCCCCCGGGACTGCAAAAAACATTCAGTACTTC. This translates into CASSSPGTAKNIQYF.

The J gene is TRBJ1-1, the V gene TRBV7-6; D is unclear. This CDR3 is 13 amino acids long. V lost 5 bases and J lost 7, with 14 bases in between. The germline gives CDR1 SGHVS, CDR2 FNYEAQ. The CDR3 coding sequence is TGTGCCAGCAGCCCCAGTTTGGGTATTGAAGCTTTCTTT. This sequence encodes CASSPSLGIEAFF.

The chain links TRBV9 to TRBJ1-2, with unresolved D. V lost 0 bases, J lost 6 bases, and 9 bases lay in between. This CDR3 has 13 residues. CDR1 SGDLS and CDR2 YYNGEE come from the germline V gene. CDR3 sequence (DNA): TGTGCCAGCAGCGTAGCTCAAGGAAATGGCTACACCTTC. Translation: CASSVAQGNGYTF.

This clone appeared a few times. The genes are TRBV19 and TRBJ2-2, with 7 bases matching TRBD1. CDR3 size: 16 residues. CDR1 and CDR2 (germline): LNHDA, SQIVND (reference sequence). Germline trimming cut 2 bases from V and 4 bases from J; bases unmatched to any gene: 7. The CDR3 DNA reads TGTGCCAGTAGTATAACAGGGGATTCCGGCACCGGGGAGCTGTTTTTT. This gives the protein CASSITGDSGTGELFF.

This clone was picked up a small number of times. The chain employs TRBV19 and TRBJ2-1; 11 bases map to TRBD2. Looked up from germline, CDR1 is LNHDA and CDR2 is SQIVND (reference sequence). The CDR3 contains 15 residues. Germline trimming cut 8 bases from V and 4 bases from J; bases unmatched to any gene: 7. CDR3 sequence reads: CASHPTSGGYNEQFF. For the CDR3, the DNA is TGTGCCAGTCACCCTACTAGCGGGGGATACAATGAGCAGTTCTTC.

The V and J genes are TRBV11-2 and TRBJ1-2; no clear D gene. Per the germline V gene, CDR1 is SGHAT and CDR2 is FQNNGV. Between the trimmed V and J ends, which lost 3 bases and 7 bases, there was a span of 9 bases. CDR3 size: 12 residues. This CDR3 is CASSLVGFGYTF. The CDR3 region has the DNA TGTGCCAGCAGCTTGGTTGGGTTTGGCTACACCTTC.

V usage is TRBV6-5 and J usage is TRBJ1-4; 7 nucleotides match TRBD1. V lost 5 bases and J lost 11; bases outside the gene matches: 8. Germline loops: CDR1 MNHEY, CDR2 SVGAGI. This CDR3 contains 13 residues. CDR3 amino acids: CASSPRGQKKLFF. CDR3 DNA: TGTGCCAGCAGTCCGAGGGGACAGAAGAAACTGTTTTTT.

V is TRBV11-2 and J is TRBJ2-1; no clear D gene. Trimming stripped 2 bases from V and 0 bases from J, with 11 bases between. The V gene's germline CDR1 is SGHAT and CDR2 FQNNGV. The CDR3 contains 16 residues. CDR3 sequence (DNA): TGTGCCAGCAGCTTAAGTCAGCAACCCTCCTACAATGAGCAGTTCTTC. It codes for CASSLSQQPSYNEQFF.

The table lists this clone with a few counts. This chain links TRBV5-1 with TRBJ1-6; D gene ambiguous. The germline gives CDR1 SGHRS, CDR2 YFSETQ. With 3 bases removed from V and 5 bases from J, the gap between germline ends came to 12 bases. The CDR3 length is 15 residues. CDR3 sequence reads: CASSSKDTDNSPLHF. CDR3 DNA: TGCGCCAGCAGCTCGAAAGACACGGATAATTCACCCCTCCACTTT.

The CDR3 loop is CASSFGTTNTEAFF. The CDR3 DNA reads TGTGCCAGTAGTTTCGGGACGACGAACACTGAAGCTTTCTTT. The gene calls are TRBV19 and TRBJ1-1; TRBD1 is a possible D gene (5 bases). This CDR3 has 14 amino acids. Trimming shortened V by 5 bases and J by 1 base, and 11 bases separated the two germline ends. Germline values: CDR1 LNHDA, CDR2 SQIVND (reference sequence).

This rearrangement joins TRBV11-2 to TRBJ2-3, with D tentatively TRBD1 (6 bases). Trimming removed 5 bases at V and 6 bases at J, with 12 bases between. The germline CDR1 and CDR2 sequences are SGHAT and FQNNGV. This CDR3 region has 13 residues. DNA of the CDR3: TGTGCCAGCAGCCGTAAACAGGGTGATACGCAGTATTTT. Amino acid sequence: CASSRKQGDTQYF.

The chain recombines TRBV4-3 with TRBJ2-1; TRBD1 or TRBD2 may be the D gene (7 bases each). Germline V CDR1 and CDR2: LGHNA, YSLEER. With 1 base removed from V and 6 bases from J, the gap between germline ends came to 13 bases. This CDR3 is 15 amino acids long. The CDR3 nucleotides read TGCGCCAGCAGCCAAGGTCCAGGGGGGGTCAATGAGCAGTTCTTC. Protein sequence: CASSQGPGGVNEQFF.

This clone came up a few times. As DNA, the CDR3 is TGTGCCAGCAGTTACGAGGGCGACTCCTACGAGCAGTACTTC. It specifies CASSYEGDSYEQYF. The rearrangement joins TRBV27 to TRBJ2-7; perhaps TRBD2 as D (5 bases). Per the germline V gene, CDR1 is MNHEY and CDR2 is SMNVEV (reference sequence). The CDR3 totals 14 residues. V was shortened by 4 bases and J by 0 bases, with 10 bases between the two germline ends.

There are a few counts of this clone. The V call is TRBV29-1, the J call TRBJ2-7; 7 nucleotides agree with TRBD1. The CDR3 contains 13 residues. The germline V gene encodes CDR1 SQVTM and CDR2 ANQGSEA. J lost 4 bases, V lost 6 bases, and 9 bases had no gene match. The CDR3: CSVPGQTGYEQYF. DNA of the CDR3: TGCAGCGTGCCGGGACAGACTGGATACGAGCAGTACTTC.

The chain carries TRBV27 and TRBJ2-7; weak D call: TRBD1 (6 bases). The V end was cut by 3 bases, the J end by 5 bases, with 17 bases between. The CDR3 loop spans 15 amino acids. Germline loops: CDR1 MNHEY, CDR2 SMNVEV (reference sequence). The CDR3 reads CASSFRGQLRDEQYF. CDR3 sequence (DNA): TGTGCCAGCAGTTTTAGGGGACAACTTCGGGACGAGCAGTACTTC.